The clone carrying this T cell receptor beta chain has ten or more counts. Germline lookup yields CDR1 SGHTA and CDR2 FQGNSA. The CDR3 length is 15 residues. Trimming pared 5 bases from V and 1 base from J, leaving 15 bases between. In TCRdb, the reads were re-called with MiXCR into one record per CDR3 protein. The table lists over 150,000 distinct CDR3 sequences, about 20% of them singletons. The data are from a study of T cell repertoires in cytomegalovirus infection. Study context: Signatures in public TCR beta sequences pointed to both CMV infection and matching HLA type.

The genes are TRBV7-2 and TRBJ2-7; D is possibly TRBD1 (6 bases). The TCR was taken from a human donor in good health (CMV status not recorded). Some clones in this sample may be carry-over from other donors' samples. The sequenced sample consisted of PBMCs. CDR3 coding DNA: TGTGCCAGCAGCCGTCCCGGGACACCTTCCTACGAGCAGTACTTC. This translates into CASSRPGTPSYEQYF.